The clone carrying this T cell receptor (beta chain) was seen a single time. After removal of 5 bases from V and 0 bases from J, the junction contained 5 bases not matched to a gene. This CDR3 contains 18 residues. Germline V gene data show CDR1 as SGHAT and CDR2 as FQNNGV. This sample is drawn from a study of blood T cell repertoires in COVID-19. Across the whole study: Donors in the United States, Italy and Spain gave samples during acute or convalescent COVID-19. The cDNA or gDNA used as material had been derived from T cells, B-cell-depleted T cells, or PBMCs.

Original processing notes: Reference gene primers were amplified, and this amplification served to estimate nucleated cell counts. The data were produced by immunoSEQ multiplex PCR, yet TCRdb's version contains in-frame clones alone and is incomplete. The V and J calls and clone size were taken over from that table, and D and trimming were inferred from the DNA. The sample shows 30,000 to 50,000 clones, 91% of them seen only once. This chain connects TRBV11-2 to TRBJ2-1, with 15 bases matching TRBD2. The sample was peripheral blood. This TCR was recovered from a woman younger than 45 in a cohort sampled during active COVID-19. The CDR3 is CASSLGLAGGSSYNEQFF. The DNA for the CDR3 is TGTGCCAGCAGCCTCGGACTAGCGGGAGGGAGCTCCTACAATGAGCAGTTCTTC.